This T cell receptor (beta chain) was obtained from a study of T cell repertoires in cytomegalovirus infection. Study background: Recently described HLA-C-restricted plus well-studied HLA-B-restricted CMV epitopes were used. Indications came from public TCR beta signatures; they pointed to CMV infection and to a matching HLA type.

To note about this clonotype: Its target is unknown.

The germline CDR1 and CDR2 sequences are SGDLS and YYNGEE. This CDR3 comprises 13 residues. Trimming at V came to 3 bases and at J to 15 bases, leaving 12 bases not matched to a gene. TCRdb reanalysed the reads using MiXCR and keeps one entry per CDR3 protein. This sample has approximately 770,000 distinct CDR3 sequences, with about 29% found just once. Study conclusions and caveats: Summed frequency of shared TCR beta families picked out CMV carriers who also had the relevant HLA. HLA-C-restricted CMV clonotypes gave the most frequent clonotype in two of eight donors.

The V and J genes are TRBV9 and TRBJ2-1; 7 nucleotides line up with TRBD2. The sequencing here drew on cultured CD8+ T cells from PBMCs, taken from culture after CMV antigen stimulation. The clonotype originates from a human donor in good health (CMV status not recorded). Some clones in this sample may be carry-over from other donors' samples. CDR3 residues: CASSDTGGGRAFF. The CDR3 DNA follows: TGTGCCAGCAGCGACACTGGGGGAGGGCGGGCGTTCTTC.